Following are 13 T cell receptor beta chains from one sample sequenced in a study of PD-L1 blockade in urothelial cancer. Assay used: immunoSEQ multiplex PCR; TCRdb lists only in-frame clones, some missing. The sample has under 100,000 clones; 82% are singletons. The specimen comprised PBMCs, sampled around atezolizumab (anti-PD-L1) treatment. These receptors were taken from a man aged 65 to 85 with urothelial cancer.

The chain recombines TRBV27 with TRBJ2-7; D unresolved. CDR3 length: 13 amino acids. Germline values: CDR1 MNHEY, CDR2 SMNVEV (reference sequence). Trimming shortened V by 0 bases and J by 3 bases, and 6 bases separated the two germline ends. Here the CDR3 reads CASSLSFSYEQYF. CDR3 bases: TGTGCCAGCAGTTTATCTTTCAGCTACGAGCAGTACTTC.

This chain uses TRBV27 with TRBJ2-7, with 8 bases lining up with TRBD1. The CDR3 loop spans 16 amino acids. Looked up from germline, CDR1 is MNHEY and CDR2 is SMNVEV (reference sequence). With V trimmed by 4 bases and J by 2 bases, 10 bases remained unmatched. In nucleotides, the CDR3 is TGTGCCAGCAGTTCCTCTAGGACAGGGAAAACCTACGAGCAGTACTTC. Amino acids: CASSSSRTGKTYEQYF.

The rearrangement uses TRBV11-3 and TRBJ1-2, with no clear D. Germline V lookup: CDR1 SGHNT, CDR2 YENEEA. The CDR3 consists of 14 residues. Trimming removed 5 bases from V and 8 bases from J, with 18 bases in between. In DNA, the CDR3 is TGTGCCAGCAGCCCGTCGGAGGGCCTGGGGGGCTACACCTTC. This codes for CASSPSEGLGGYTF.

The DNA of the CDR3 is TGTGCCAGCGGGCGGGAGTACACCGGGGAGCTGTTTTTT. Translating gives CASGREYTGELFF. The chain carries TRBV6-6 and TRBJ2-2; 7 bases line up with TRBD2. The CDR3 length is 13 residues. The germline V gene encodes CDR1 MNHNY and CDR2 SVGAGI (reference sequence). The J segment lost 3 bases and the V segment lost 8 bases, leaving 3 bases of the junction unmatched.

The chain couples TRBV6-4 to TRBJ2-2; 8 bases map to TRBD2. The CDR3 runs 15 residues. Germline V gene sequence: CDR1 MRHNA, CDR2 SNTAGT. The ends lost 4 bases at V and 2 bases at J; junction bases unmatched: 3. The CDR3 loop reads CASSVAGGNTGELFF. The CDR3, as DNA: TGTGCCAGCAGTGTTGCGGGGGGAAACACCGGGGAGCTGTTTTTT.

A single count supports this clone. The genes are TRBV5-1 and TRBJ1-2; possibly TRBD1 for D (5 bases). Deletions cut 4 bases from V and 1 base from J, with 11 bases between. This CDR3 has 14 residues. Looked up from germline, CDR1 is SGHRS and CDR2 is YFSETQ. The CDR3 protein is CASSPEGLNYGYTF. In DNA, the CDR3 is TGCGCCAGCAGCCCCGAGGGACTTAACTATGGCTACACCTTC.

The CDR3 spells CASATSGVSNEQFF. Here the CDR3 DNA reads TGTGCTAGTGCAACCTCGGGAGTATCCAATGAGCAGTTCTTC. The chain carries TRBV12-5 and TRBJ2-1; TRBD2 might be the D (6 bases). CDR3 length: 14 residues. CDR1 and CDR2 from the germline V gene are LGHNT and FRNRAP. The ends were cut back, 7 bases at V and 6 bases at J, with 16 bases in the middle.

V usage is TRBV5-8 and J usage is TRBJ2-2; 10 bases line up with TRBD1. With V trimmed by 1 base and J by 5 bases, 11 bases remained unmatched. The CDR3 loop spans 18 amino acids. The germline V gene has CDR1 SGHTS and CDR2 YDEGEE. CDR3 region: CASSLTGTGAKGTGELFF. CDR3 in DNA: TGTGCCAGCAGCTTGACCGGGACAGGGGCCAAGGGGACCGGGGAGCTGTTTTTT. Together with reference TRBV5-8 and TRBJ2-2, the CDR3 gives the full variable domain: EAGVTQSPTHLIKTRGQQATLRCSPISGHTSVYWYQQALGLGLQFLLWYDEGEERNRGNFPPRFSGRQFPNYSSELNVNALELEDSALYLCASSLTGTGAKGTGELFFGEGSRLTVL.

The V call is TRBV4-2, the J call TRBJ2-3; D is undetermined. CDR3 length: 15 residues. V lost 1 base to trimming and J lost 1 base, with 9 bases between them. Germline-derived CDR1 and CDR2 are LGHNA and YNFKEQ. The CDR3: CASSQVNRGTDTQYF. Written as DNA, the CDR3 is TGTGCCAGCAGCCAAGTTAACCGGGGCACAGATACGCAGTATTTT.

This chain links TRBV6-4 with TRBJ2-1, with 14 nucleotides matching TRBD2. This CDR3 has 18 residues. V trimming: 4 bases; J trimming: 4 bases; junction bases outside the gene matches: 9. CDR1 and CDR2 (germline): MRHNA, SNTAGT. DNA of the CDR3: TGTGCCAGCAGTGGGCCGGAGACTAGCGGGGGGGGATACAATGAGCAGTTCTTC. Amino acid sequence: CASSGPETSGGGYNEQFF.

V gene TRBV7-9 combines with J gene TRBJ2-5, with 9 bases that match TRBD2. V lost 2 bases and J lost 0; bases outside the gene matches: 1. There are 15 residues in the CDR3. The germline CDR1 and CDR2 sequences are SEHNR and FQNEAQ (reference sequence). The CDR3 reads CASSLLAGNQETQYF. The CDR3 DNA reads as TGTGCCAGCAGCTTACTAGCGGGGAACCAAGAGACCCAGTACTTC.

This clone was recorded a few times. This chain joins TRBV19 and TRBJ2-3, with 9 bases aligning to TRBD1. There are 14 residues in the CDR3. The ends lost 7 bases at V and 3 bases at J; junction bases unmatched: 5. The germline gives CDR1 LNHDA, CDR2 SQIVND (reference sequence). CDR3 protein: CASNTGTGTDTQYF. The CDR3 DNA reads as TGTGCCAGTAATACCGGGACAGGGACAGATACGCAGTATTTT.

There are a few counts of this clone. The chain is built from TRBV19 and TRBJ1-2; 8 nucleotides agree with TRBD1. This CDR3 is built from 13 residues. Germline loops: CDR1 LNHDA, CDR2 SQIVND (reference sequence). Trimming at V came to 5 bases and at J to 6 bases, leaving 5 bases not matched to a gene. CDR3 sequence reads: CASSLGQGNGYTF. The CDR3 nucleotides are TGTGCCAGTAGTCTAGGACAGGGCAATGGCTACACCTTC.